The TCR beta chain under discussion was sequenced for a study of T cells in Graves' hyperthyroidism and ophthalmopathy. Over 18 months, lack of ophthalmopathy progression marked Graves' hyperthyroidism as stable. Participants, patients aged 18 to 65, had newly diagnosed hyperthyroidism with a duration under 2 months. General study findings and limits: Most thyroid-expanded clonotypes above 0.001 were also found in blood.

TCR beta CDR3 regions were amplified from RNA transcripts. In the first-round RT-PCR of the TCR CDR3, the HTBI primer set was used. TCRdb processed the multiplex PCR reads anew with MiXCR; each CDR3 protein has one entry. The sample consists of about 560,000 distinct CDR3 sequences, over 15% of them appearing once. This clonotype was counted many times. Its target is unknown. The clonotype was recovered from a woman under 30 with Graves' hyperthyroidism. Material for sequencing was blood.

The CDR3 sequence is CASSFDVQVYGYTF. For the CDR3, the DNA is TGTGCCAGCAGTTTTGATGTACAGGTCTATGGCTACACCTTC. This chain links TRBV28 with TRBJ1-2; maybe TRBD1 (5 bases). The germline gives CDR1 MDHEN, CDR2 SYDVKM. The length of the CDR3 is 14 residues. V lost 3 bases and J lost 4, with 12 bases in between.